This entry lists 29 T cell receptor beta chains sequenced from one sample in a study of T-cell reconstitution after alpha-beta-depleted transplantation in children. Unique molecular identifiers were built into the TCRbeta library. TCRdb used MiXCR to reprocess the PCR reads, holding one entry per CDR3 protein. This repertoire shows over 90,000 distinct CDR3 sequences, over 6% found once; its top ten account for over 15%. This material consisted of PBMCs, taken before TCRalphabeta/CD19-depleted stem cell transplant. The receptors here all came from a boy younger than 10 with acute lymphoblastic leukemia, due to receive a stem cell transplant.

This clonotype appeared many times. The chain has TRBV20-1 and TRBJ2-7; 7 bases are shared with TRBD1. Trimming removed 8 bases from V and 4 bases from J; junction bases left unmatched: 14. Germline lookup yields CDR1 DFQATT and CDR2 SNEGSKA (reference sequence). This CDR3 comprises 14 residues. The CDR3 here is CSLPGQGDFYEQYF. The CDR3 coding sequence is TGCAGTCTGCCGGGGCAGGGGGATTTTTACGAGCAGTACTTC.

The chain recombines TRBV20-1 with TRBJ1-3, with 8 bases aligning to TRBD1. In germline, CDR1 is DFQATT, CDR2 SNEGSKA (reference sequence). V lost 0 bases to trimming and J lost 8 bases; unmatched junction nucleotides: 6. The CDR3 spans 14 residues. In DNA, the CDR3 is TGCAGTGCTAGAGACTCGACAGGGGTGGACACCATATATTTT. This gives the protein CSARDSTGVDTIYF.

In this sample, this clonotype turned up many times. The chain has TRBV29-1 and TRBJ2-7; D possibly uses TRBD1 or TRBD2 (5 bases each). Germline CDR1 and CDR2: SQVTM and ANQGSEA. The CDR3 sequence is 12 residues long. Between the trimmed V and J ends, which lost 6 bases and 2 bases, there was a span of 11 bases. The CDR3 sequence: CSVADITYEQYF. Here the CDR3 DNA reads TGCAGCGTAGCGGACATCACCTACGAGCAGTACTTC.

A few counts support this clonotype. This rearrangement joins TRBV6-1 to TRBJ1-2; weak D call: TRBD1 (5 bases). CDR3 length: 13 residues. Trimming took off 5 bases at V and 5 bases at J, with 12 bases between the two ends. Germline lookup yields CDR1 MNHNS and CDR2 SASEGT. The CDR3 sequence: CASSPQGVYGYTF. The CDR3 DNA reads as TGTGCCAGCAGTCCGCAGGGAGTTTATGGCTACACCTTC.

This clonotype was found many times. CDR3 coding DNA: TGCGCCAGCAATACAGGGACAGGGAAAGAGACCCAGTACTTC. This encodes CASNTGTGKETQYF. The V and J genes are TRBV5-1 and TRBJ2-5; TRBD1 aligns across 9 bases. Trimming took 6 bases from V and 3 from J; bases not matched to a gene: 6. CDR3 length equals 14 residues. Per germline, CDR1 SGHRS and CDR2 YFSETQ.

This chain uses TRBV6-1 with TRBJ2-4; no definite D call. The ends were cut back, 5 bases at V and 0 bases at J, with 5 bases in the middle. This CDR3 contains 13 residues. Germline V gene lookup returns CDR1 MNHNS and CDR2 SASEGT. CDR3 loop: CASSPLAKNIQYF. The CDR3, as DNA: TGTGCCAGCAGTCCCCTAGCCAAAAACATTCAGTACTTC.

This clonotype was seen a few times. This chain joins TRBV27 and TRBJ2-7; D is possibly TRBD1 (6 bases). Germline-derived CDR1 and CDR2 are MNHEY and SMNVEV (reference sequence). Trimming took off 8 bases at V and 2 bases at J, with 16 bases between the two ends. This CDR3 contains 14 residues. CDR3 residues: CASPPVGTPYEQYF. CDR3 DNA sequence: TGTGCCAGCCCGCCGGTAGGGACACCCTACGAGCAGTACTTC.

This clonotype has a handful of counts. V is TRBV7-2 and J is TRBJ2-7, with a tentative D call TRBD2 (7 bases). Germline lookup yields CDR1 SGHTA and CDR2 FQGNSA. Trimming left V 8 bases short and J 0 bases short, with 20 bases between. The CDR3 has 16 amino acids. CDR3 sequence reads: CASPKGGDKSSYEQYF. CDR3 bases: TGTGCCAGCCCAAAAGGGGGGGACAAAAGCTCCTACGAGCAGTACTTC.

The chain's CDR3 is CASSYWDEQYF. The DNA of the CDR3 is TGTGCCAGCAGTTACTGGGACGAGCAGTACTTC. The chain couples TRBV6-2 or TRBV6-3 to TRBJ2-7; D unresolved. The CDR3 runs to 11 residues. Germline assignment: CDR1 MNHEY and CDR2 SVGEGT. The V and J ends lost 1 base and 5 bases respectively, with 3 bases between them.

This clonotype showed up many times. The V call is TRBV20-1, the J call TRBJ1-1; 7 bases line up with TRBD1. Unmatched junction bases numbered 1, after V lost 6 bases and J lost 0 bases. The CDR3 length is 12 residues. CDR1 is DFQATT and CDR2 is SNEGSKA in the germline V gene (reference sequence). The CDR3 region has the DNA TGCAGTGCCGGGACAGTGAACACTGAAGCTTTCTTT. This gives the protein CSAGTVNTEAFF.

The table lists this clonotype with a few counts. The genes are TRBV7-9 and TRBJ1-5; tentatively, D is TRBD1 (5 bases). V lost 5 bases to trimming and J lost 5 bases, with 10 bases between them. From germline, CDR1 is SEHNR and CDR2 FQNEAQ (reference sequence). CDR3 length equals 13 residues. The CDR3 DNA is TGTGCCAGCAGCCGGGACGGCTATCAGCCCCAGCATTTT. This codes for CASSRDGYQPQHF.

As to this clonotype: A read error may be the cause here, since a much bigger clone is one base away. The genes are TRBV5-4 and TRBJ2-7; 7 nucleotides align to TRBD1. The CDR3 runs 13 residues. The germline gives CDR1 SGHNT, CDR2 YYREEE (reference sequence). The CDR3 spells CAISFGQDYEQYF. The CDR3 nucleotides are TGTGCCATCAGCTTCGGACAGGACTACGAGCAGTACTTC.

The table lists this clonotype with many counts. The chain carries TRBV11-2 and TRBJ2-6; tentative D call: TRBD1 (6 bases). This CDR3 contains 16 residues. Germline CDR1 and CDR2: SGHAT and FQNNGV. Trimming stripped 4 bases from V and 0 bases from J, with 10 bases between. The chain's CDR3 is CASSSLDSSGANVLTF. The CDR3 coding sequence is TGTGCCAGCAGCTCACTGGACAGCTCTGGGGCCAACGTCCTGACTTTC. Drawing the rest from reference TRBV11-2 and TRBJ2-6, the complete variable domain is EAGVAQSPRYKIIEKRQSVAFWCNPISGHATLYWYQQILGQGPKLLIQFQNNGVVDDSQLPKDRFSAERLKGVDSTLKIQPAKLEDSAVYLCASSSLDSSGANVLTFGAGSRLTVL.

Many counts were recorded for this clonotype. J is TRBJ2-7 and V is TRBV7-2, with TRBD2 matching over 10 bases. The V and J ends lost 5 bases and 0 bases, in that order; junction bases with no gene match: 4. Germline CDR1 is SGHTA and CDR2 is FQGNSA. The length of the CDR3 is 15 residues. CDR3 sequence reads: CASSPQRGGSYEQYF. The CDR3 DNA is TGTGCCAGCAGCCCCCAGCGGGGGGGCTCCTACGAGCAGTACTTC.

The sample holds a few counts of this clonotype. This chain uses TRBV6-1 with TRBJ2-5; a possible D gene is TRBD2 (7 bases). From germline, CDR1 is MNHNS and CDR2 SASEGT. The CDR3 length is 15 residues. V was cut by 6 bases and J by 2 bases, with 16 bases left in between. CDR3: CASSPGGGGQETQYF. For the CDR3, the DNA is TGTGCCAGCAGCCCCGGGGGCGGGGGACAAGAGACCCAGTACTTC.

This clonotype occurred a few times. The chain couples TRBV3-1 to TRBJ2-1; D is perhaps TRBD2 (6 bases). This CDR3 has 16 amino acids. Germline lookup yields CDR1 LGHDT and CDR2 YNNKEL (reference sequence). V gave up 4 bases and J gave up 4 bases, with 17 bases separating them. The DNA for the CDR3 is TGTGCCAGCAGCCTCCTGGGAGCGGGCAAGTACAATGAGCAGTTCTTC. Translating gives CASSLLGAGKYNEQFF.

The rearrangement links TRBV11-2 to TRBJ1-2, with D uncertain. Trimming cost V 1 base and J 5 bases, with 14 bases left between them. This CDR3 spans 15 amino acids. Germline loops: CDR1 SGHAT, CDR2 FQNNGV. CDR3 in amino acids: CASSLVGSAVYGYTF. The CDR3 DNA sequence: TGTGCCAGCAGCTTAGTGGGGTCGGCGGTATATGGCTACACCTTC. The variable domain in full, with the rest retrieved from reference TRBV11-2 and TRBJ1-2, is EAGVAQSPRYKIIEKRQSVAFWCNPISGHATLYWYQQILGQGPKLLIQFQNNGVVDDSQLPKDRFSAERLKGVDSTLKIQPAKLEDSAVYLCASSLVGSAVYGYTFGSGTRLTVV.

At least ten counts were recorded for this clonotype. The gene calls are TRBV29-1 and TRBJ2-3; 9 bases line up with TRBD1. The V and J ends lost 3 bases and 0 bases, in that order; junction bases with no gene match: 4. The CDR3 spans 15 residues. Germline assignment: CDR1 SQVTM and CDR2 ANQGSEA. CDR3 bases: TGCAGCGTTGACTTGGGGACAGGGAGCACAGATACGCAGTATTTT. Translation: CSVDLGTGSTDTQYF.

There are many counts of this clonotype. The chain links TRBV12-3 or TRBV12-4 to TRBJ2-3, with TRBD1 identical over 9 bases. The CDR3 has 16 amino acids. V lost 5 bases to trimming and J lost 2 bases; unmatched junction nucleotides: 8. The CDR3 reads CASSTGTGKPTDTQYF. CDR3 in DNA: TGTGCCAGCAGTACCGGGACAGGGAAGCCCACAGATACGCAGTATTTT.

This clonotype occurred many times. V is TRBV6-5 and J is TRBJ2-7; no clear D gene. Trimming removed 6 bases at V and 1 base at J, with 13 bases between. In germline, CDR1 is MNHEY, CDR2 SVGAGI. The CDR3 extends over 14 amino acids. The DNA for the CDR3 is TGTGCCAGCAGCCGATCGGACGGGTCCTACGAGCAGTACTTC. Amino acids: CASSRSDGSYEQYF.

This clonotype has a count of ten or more. The chain joins TRBV29-1 to TRBJ2-7; D is uncertain. Germline V gene data show CDR1 as SQVTM and CDR2 as ANQGSEA. This CDR3 contains 12 residues. The V end was cut by 2 bases, the J end by 2 bases, with 7 bases between. In DNA, the CDR3 is TGCAGCGTTGAATTCTCAGCCTACGAGCAGTACTTC. This codes for CSVEFSAYEQYF.

In this sample, this clonotype turned up many times. This chain joins TRBV11-2 and TRBJ2-3; D may be TRBD2 (5 bases). Trimming removed 5 bases from V and 3 bases from J, with 27 bases in between. Germline V gives CDR1 SGHAT, CDR2 FQNNGV. CDR3 size: 19 residues. CDR3 in amino acids: CASSRSSLSRVSRTDTQYF. Here the CDR3 DNA reads TGTGCCAGCAGCCGCTCTAGCCTTTCCCGGGTCTCGAGGACAGATACGCAGTATTTT.

This clonotype showed up just a few times. This chain links TRBV6-5 with TRBJ2-4; maybe TRBD2 (5 bases). The CDR3 length is 16 residues. Trimming left V 0 bases short and J 0 bases short, with 9 bases between. CDR1 is MNHEY, CDR2 SVGAGI, per germline. CDR3 residues: CASSYSGVLAKNIQYF. In nucleotides, the CDR3 is TGTGCCAGCAGTTACTCGGGAGTCCTAGCCAAAAACATTCAGTACTTC.

This clonotype was counted only a few times. The chain uses TRBV12-3 or TRBV12-4 and TRBJ1-2; D gene ambiguous. This CDR3 is built from 13 residues. V lost 8 bases and J 6 bases, leaving 16 bases between the germline ends. CDR3 loop: CASSQTREHGYTF. CDR3 nucleotide sequence: TGTGCCAGCTCACAAACGCGGGAGCATGGCTACACCTTC.

The chain uses TRBV12-3 or TRBV12-4 and TRBJ1-2, with TRBD1 matching over 7 bases. The CDR3 has 11 amino acids. Trimming took 7 bases from V and 8 from J; bases not matched to a gene: 4. CDR3 DNA sequence: TGTGCCAGCACGCAGGGGGGCGGCTACACCTTC. This gives the protein CASTQGGGYTF.

This chain links TRBV20-1 with TRBJ2-2, with 10 bases that match TRBD2. Trimming took 1 base from V and 8 from J; bases not matched to a gene: 7. Per the germline V gene, CDR1 is DFQATT and CDR2 is SNEGSKA (reference sequence). The CDR3 runs 15 residues. The CDR3 coding sequence is TGCAGTGCTAGAGCCAGCGGGGGGGCCAGGGGGGAGCTGTTTTTT. Amino acids: CSARASGGARGELFF.

This clonotype occurred many times. The V call is TRBV28, the J call TRBJ1-1, with a possible D match to TRBD1 (6 bases). Germline V lookup: CDR1 MDHEN, CDR2 SYDVKM. The CDR3 covers 12 residues. Trimming stripped 7 bases from V and 6 bases from J, with 12 bases between. In nucleotides, the CDR3 is TGTGCCAGCACCATGGGGGGGCCTGAAGCTTTCTTT. Translating gives CASTMGGPEAFF.

This clonotype occurred many times. CDR3 nucleotides: TGCGCCAGCAGCACTTCTCCCTACGAGCAGTACTTC. Its protein product is CASSTSPYEQYF. The chain is built from TRBV5-1 and TRBJ2-7; D is ambiguous. Germline V gene lookup returns CDR1 SGHRS and CDR2 YFSETQ. Trimming removed 4 bases at V and 2 bases at J, with 7 bases between. CDR3 length: 12 residues.

This clonotype was detected a few times. The V call is TRBV6-1, the J call TRBJ1-2; the D is unclear. In germline, CDR1 is MNHNS, CDR2 SASEGT. Trimming removed 2 bases from V and 4 bases from J, with 20 bases in between. This CDR3 has 17 amino acids. CDR3 bases: TGTGCCAGCAGTGAATCCCCGGCAGCGACACGGGGCTATGGCTACACCTTC. Its protein product is CASSESPAATRGYGYTF.